This T cell receptor (beta chain) was documented in a study of cytomegalovirus exposure and HLA in healthy donors. Of note for this clone: The CDR3 does not close with the conserved phenylalanine or tryptophan, likely indicating a read error.

60 Vbeta and 13 Jbeta primers were used in PCR. TCRdb keeps only in-frame clones here, not all; method: immunoSEQ multiplex PCR. The sample consists of about 160,000 clones, around 76% of them appearing once. V was clipped by 0 bases and J by 7 bases; unmatched bases: 1. CDR1 is SGDLS, CDR2 YYNGEE, per germline. This CDR3 has 13 amino acids. The chain joins TRBV9 to TRBJ1-1, with 9 bases that match TRBD1. The source material was PBMCs. The sequence derives from a man aged 35-49 years in good health and CMV-seropositive. The DNA for the CDR3 is TGTGCCAGCAGCGTAGGACAGGGGGTTGAAGCTTTCCTT. Its protein is CASSVGQGVEAFL.